This T cell receptor beta chain comes out of a study of identical twins listed by TCRdb under 2016. In the study overall: The study deep-sequenced TCR alpha and beta repertoires from monozygotic twins, unrelated adults of various ages and cord blood to test whether fetal clonotypes persist. To rule out contamination, the twin experiments were replicated at different times with different library preparation protocols.

Libraries were constructed by 5' RACE. The sequencer listed for this sample is Illumina HiSeq 2000. A universal primer binding site was introduced by template switching, and a unique molecular identifier was present in the final cDNA, enabling accurate counting of TCR cDNA molecules. Specific primers in the conserved constant-segment region were used to synthesize first-strand cDNA for TCR alpha and beta chains. To control for contamination, every cDNA library carried two barcodes: a SMART-Mk sample barcode plus Illumina barcodes. TruSeq adapter sequences and Illumina sample barcodes were added in two successive PCR steps. TCR alpha and beta cDNA libraries were sequenced on the Illumina HiSeq platform with custom primers. In the original analysis: Raw reads were processed with MiGEC to extract unique molecular identifiers, and MiXCR was used to determine CDR3 positions. For each individual, recombination models were inferred using an EM algorithm with the repgenHMM and IGoR tools. Shared clonotypes were analyzed with the tcR package in R, and sharing was normalized by the product of cloneset sizes. To study raw recombination without the effects of thymic and clonal selection, out-of-frame nonproductive sequences were analyzed. TCRdb trimmed public reads at Q25 via fastp, called clones via MiXCR and kept in-frame beta chains. CDR3 protein duplicates are merged, each entry listing the most common genes and DNA. TCRdb, not the authors, supplied the V and J calls. This sample lists approximately 210,000 distinct CDR3 sequences; about 6.7% were detected once. The ten largest clonotypes hold less than 15% of the sample.

Study-wide conclusions, independent of this receptor: Compared with coincidental sharing between unrelated individuals, out-of-frame TCR alpha sequences shared between twins had an excess of sequences with low generation probability. A weaker excess of twin sharing was found in beta out-of-frame sequences because the signal-to-noise ratio was lowered by fewer shared sequences. Invariant T cells such as MAIT and iNKT could partly confound zero-insertion analyses, though diverse VJ usage argued against this for most clonotypes. In monozygotic twins, recombination models systematically underestimated out-of-frame TCR alpha sharing, but the models matched the sharing seen between unrelated individuals. Because the same donors could not be followed over many years, conclusions were based on cross-sectional statistical analysis. Abundant cord blood beta clonotypes had fewer insertions, young adult naive repertoires showed a similar but weaker trend, and memory repertoires showed no such trend.

Comment on this clonotype: Its target antigen remains unknown. The record has no base qualities; no much larger clone is one base away.

Every donor in the study was a healthy Caucasian. The twin cohort comprised three pairs of female monozygotic twins, all aged about 18 to 29 years. CD4+ and CD8+ T cell populations were isolated with positive isolation kits from Invitrogen. V and J are truncated by 5 bases and 0 bases respectively, leaving an intervening sequence of 14 bases. The germline V gene (reference sequence) supplies CDR1 MNHEY and CDR2 SMNVEV. The CDR3 starts with the cysteine, ends with the phenylalanine, and has 16 residues. Of the read, only the CDR3 DNA is kept; its 48 bases are in frame from base 1. The same data also went into a second study, on T cells expressing NK-cell markers. As the second study states: In sorted CD3+CD56+NKG2C+, CD3+CD56+NKG2C- and CD3+CD56-NKG2C+ T-cell subsets from eight or nine donors, TCR beta-chain repertoires were profiled. Seven of the eight sequenced donors were HCMV-seropositive and one was HCMV-seronegative. To restrict sorting to alphabetaTCR-expressing T cells, an anti-gammadeltaTCR antibody was added in several experiments. For several donors, the dominant CD3+CD56+NKG2C+ clonotypes were among the top 10 CD8+ clonotypes and accounted for roughly 1.0-8% of CD8+ T cells. Those dominant clonotypes were again the most abundant among CD3+CD56-NKG2C+ cells in four donors, at about 25-65%. It remained unclear whether the expanded NKG2C-expressing T cell clones were specific for HCMV antigens. Randomly selected healthy volunteers, three men and five women, were used as the eight sequenced donors. HCMV serostatus was determined by detecting HCMV-specific IgG in serum with a commercial ELISA kit. MIGEC was used to demultiplex reads and group reads by UMI, and MiTCR was used to assemble and quantify clonotypes. To exclude erroneous sequences, any TCR cDNA sequence not supported by at least two reads was discarded. Downstream repertoire analysis used the tcR package, and clonotypes were matched across fractions by CDR3 nucleotide sequence plus V segment. Antigen specificity was annotated against VDJdb with VDJmatch, allowing one amino acid substitution in CDR3.

Material for sequencing was CD8+ T cells sorted from blood. The chain is assembled from TRBV27 and TRBJ2-1; 6 matching bases give a weak D call of TRBD1. This clonotype originated in a woman younger than 35 in good health. The bases are TGTGCCAGCAGTCCTACAGGGACCCACTCCTACAATGAGCAGTTCTTC. The resulting protein is CASSPTGTHSYNEQFF.